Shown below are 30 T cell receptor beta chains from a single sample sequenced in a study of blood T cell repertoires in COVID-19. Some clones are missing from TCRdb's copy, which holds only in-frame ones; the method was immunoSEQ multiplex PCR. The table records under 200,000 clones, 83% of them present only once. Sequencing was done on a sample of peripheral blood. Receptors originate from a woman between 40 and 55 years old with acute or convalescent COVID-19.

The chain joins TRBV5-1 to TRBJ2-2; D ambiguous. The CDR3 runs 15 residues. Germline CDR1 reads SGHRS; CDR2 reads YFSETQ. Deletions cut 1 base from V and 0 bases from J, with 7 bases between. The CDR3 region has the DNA TGCGCCAGCAGCTTGTCGCGGTCGAACACCGGGGAGCTGTTTTTT. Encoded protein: CASSLSRSNTGELFF.

CDR3 DNA: TGCGCCAGCAGCCAAGTGGGTTTGGGCCGCCCACCCCTCCACTTT. Amino acids: CASSQVGLGRPPLHF. This rearrangement joins TRBV4-1 to TRBJ1-6; D unresolved. This CDR3 region has 15 residues. The V end lost 1 base, the J end lost 11 bases, and 15 bases lay between the germline ends. Germline lookup yields CDR1 MGHRA and CDR2 YSYEKL.

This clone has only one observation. The CDR3 DNA follows: TGTGCCAGCAGCTGGGGACTAGTTGGGGCAGATACGCAGTATTTT. Translating gives CASSWGLVGADTQYF. This rearrangement joins TRBV11-3 to TRBJ2-3, with 8 bases that match TRBD2. Germline loops: CDR1 SGHNT, CDR2 YENEEA. This CDR3 contains 15 residues. V trimming: 4 bases; J trimming: 4 bases; junction bases outside the gene matches: 7. The complete variable domain, with remaining parts taken from reference TRBV11-3 and TRBJ2-3, reads EAGVVQSPRYKIIEKKQPVAFWCNPISGHNTLYWYLQNLGQGPELLIRYENEEAVDDSQLPKDRFSAERLKGVDSTLKIQPAELGDSAVYLCASSWGLVGADTQYFGPGTRLTVL.

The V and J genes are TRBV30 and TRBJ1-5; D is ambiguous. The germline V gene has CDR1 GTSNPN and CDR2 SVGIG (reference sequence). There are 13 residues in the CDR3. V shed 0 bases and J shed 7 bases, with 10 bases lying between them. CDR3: CAWSVGVKQPQHF. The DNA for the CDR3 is TGTGCCTGGAGTGTAGGAGTGAAGCAGCCCCAGCATTTT.

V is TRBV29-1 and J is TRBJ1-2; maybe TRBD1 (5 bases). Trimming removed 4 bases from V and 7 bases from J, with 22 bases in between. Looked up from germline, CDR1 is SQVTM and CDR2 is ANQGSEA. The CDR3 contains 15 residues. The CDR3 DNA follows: TGCAGCGTTGGGGGGGTGGCAGGGACTCTATCTGGCTACACCTTC. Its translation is CSVGGVAGTLSGYTF. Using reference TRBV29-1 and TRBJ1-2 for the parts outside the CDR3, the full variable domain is SAVISQKPSRDICQRGTSLTIQCQVDSQVTMMFWYRQQPGQSLTLIATANQGSEATYESGFVIDKFPISRPNLTFSTLTVSNMSPEDSSIYLCSVGGVAGTLSGYTFGSGTRLTVV.

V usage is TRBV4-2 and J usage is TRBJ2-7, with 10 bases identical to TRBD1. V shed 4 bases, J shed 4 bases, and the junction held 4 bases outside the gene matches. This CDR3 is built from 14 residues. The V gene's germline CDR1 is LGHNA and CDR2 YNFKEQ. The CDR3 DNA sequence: TGTGCCAGCAGCCGGGACAGGGGCGGGTACGAGCAGTACTTC. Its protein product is CASSRDRGGYEQYF.

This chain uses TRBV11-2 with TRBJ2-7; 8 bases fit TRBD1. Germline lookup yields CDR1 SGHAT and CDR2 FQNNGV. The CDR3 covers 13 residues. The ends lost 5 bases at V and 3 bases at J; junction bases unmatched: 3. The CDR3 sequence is CASSLRGLYEQYF. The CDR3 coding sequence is TGTGCCAGCAGCCTCAGGGGGCTCTACGAGCAGTACTTC.

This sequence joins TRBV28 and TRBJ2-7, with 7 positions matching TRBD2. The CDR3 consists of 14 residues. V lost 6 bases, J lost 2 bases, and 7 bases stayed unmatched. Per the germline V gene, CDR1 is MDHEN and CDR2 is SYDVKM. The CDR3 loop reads CASRTGTTTYEQYF. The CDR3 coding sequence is TGTGCCAGCAGAACCGGGACTACAACCTACGAGCAGTACTTC.

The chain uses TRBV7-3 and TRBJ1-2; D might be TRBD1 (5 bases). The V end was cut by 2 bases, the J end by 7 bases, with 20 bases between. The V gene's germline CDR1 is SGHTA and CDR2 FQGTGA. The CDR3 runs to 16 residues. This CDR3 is CASSLSGRATFGGYTF. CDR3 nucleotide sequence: TGTGCCAGCAGCTTATCAGGGAGGGCAACGTTCGGTGGCTACACCTTC.

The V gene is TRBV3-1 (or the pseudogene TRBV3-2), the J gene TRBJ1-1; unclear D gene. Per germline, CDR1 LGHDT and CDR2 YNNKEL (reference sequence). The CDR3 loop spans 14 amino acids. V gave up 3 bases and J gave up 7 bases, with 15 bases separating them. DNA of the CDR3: TGTGCCAGCAGCCAGTTTAGTAGTGCTGGTGAAGCTTTCTTT. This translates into CASSQFSSAGEAFF.

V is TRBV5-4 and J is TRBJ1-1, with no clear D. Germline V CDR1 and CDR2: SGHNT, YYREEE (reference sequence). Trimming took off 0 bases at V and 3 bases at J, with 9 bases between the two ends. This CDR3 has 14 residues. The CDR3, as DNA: TGTGCCAGCAGCTTGGGGGGAGGGCACACTGAAGCTTTCTTT. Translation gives CASSLGGGHTEAFF.

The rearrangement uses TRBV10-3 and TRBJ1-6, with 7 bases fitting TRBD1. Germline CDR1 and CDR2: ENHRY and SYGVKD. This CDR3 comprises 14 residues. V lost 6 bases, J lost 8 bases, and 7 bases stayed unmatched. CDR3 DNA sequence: TGTGCCATCAGCGCCCGGGACAGCCATTCACCCCTCCACTTT. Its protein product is CAISARDSHSPLHF.

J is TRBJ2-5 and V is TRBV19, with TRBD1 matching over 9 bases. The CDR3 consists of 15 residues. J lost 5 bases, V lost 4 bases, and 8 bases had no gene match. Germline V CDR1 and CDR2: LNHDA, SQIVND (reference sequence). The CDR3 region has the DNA TGTGCCAGTAGTAACAGACAGGGGGGGAGTGAGACCCAGTACTTC. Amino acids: CASSNRQGGSETQYF. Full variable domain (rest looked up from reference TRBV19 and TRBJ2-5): DGGITQSPKYLFRKEGQNVTLSCEQNLNHDAMYWYRQDPGQGLRLIYYSQIVNDFQKGDIAEGYSVSREKKESFPLTVTSAQKNPTAFYLCASSNRQGGSETQYFGPGTRLLVL.

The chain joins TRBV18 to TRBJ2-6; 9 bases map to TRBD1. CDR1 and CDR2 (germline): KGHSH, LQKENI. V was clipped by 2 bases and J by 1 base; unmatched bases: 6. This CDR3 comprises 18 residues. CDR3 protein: CASSPKGQGASGANVLTF. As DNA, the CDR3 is TGTGCCAGCTCACCAAAGGGACAGGGTGCTTCTGGGGCCAACGTCCTGACTTTC.

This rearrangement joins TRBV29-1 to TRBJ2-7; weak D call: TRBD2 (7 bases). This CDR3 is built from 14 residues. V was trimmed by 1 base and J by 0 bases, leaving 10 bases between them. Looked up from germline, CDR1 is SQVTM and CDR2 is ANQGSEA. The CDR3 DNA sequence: TGCAGCGTTGAAGGAAGGGGGGGCTCCTACGAGCAGTACTTC. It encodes CSVEGRGGSYEQYF.

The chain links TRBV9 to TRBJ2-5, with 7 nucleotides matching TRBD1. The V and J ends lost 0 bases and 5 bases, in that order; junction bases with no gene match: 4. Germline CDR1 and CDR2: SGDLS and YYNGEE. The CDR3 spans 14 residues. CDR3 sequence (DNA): TGTGCCAGCAGCGTAGGTACAGGGGTTGAGACCCAGTACTTC. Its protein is CASSVGTGVETQYF.

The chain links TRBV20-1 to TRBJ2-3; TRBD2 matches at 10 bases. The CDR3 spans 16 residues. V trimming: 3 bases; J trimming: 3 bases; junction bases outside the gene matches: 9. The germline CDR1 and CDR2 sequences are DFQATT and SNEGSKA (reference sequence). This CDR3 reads CSASGSSGRNTDTQYF. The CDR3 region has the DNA TGCAGTGCTAGTGGGTCTAGCGGGAGAAATACAGATACGCAGTATTTT.

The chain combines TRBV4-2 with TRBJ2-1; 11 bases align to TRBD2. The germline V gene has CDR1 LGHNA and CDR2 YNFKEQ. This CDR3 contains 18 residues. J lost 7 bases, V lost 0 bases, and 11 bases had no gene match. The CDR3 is CASSQDAVAGGPGNEQFF. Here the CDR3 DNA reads TGTGCCAGCAGCCAAGATGCCGTAGCGGGAGGGCCGGGTAATGAGCAGTTCTTC.

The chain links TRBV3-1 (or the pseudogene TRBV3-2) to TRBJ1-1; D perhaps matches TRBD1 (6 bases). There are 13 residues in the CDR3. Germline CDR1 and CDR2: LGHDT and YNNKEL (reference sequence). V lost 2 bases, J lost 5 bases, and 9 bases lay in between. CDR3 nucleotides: TGTGCCAGCAGCCAACAAAGGGGGACTGAAGCTTTCTTT. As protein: CASSQQRGTEAFF.

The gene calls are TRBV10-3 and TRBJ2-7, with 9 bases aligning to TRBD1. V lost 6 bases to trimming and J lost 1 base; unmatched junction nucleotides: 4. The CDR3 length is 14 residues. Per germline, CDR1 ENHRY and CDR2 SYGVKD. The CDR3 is CAIRDGTGSYEQYF. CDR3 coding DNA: TGTGCCATCAGGGACGGGACAGGGTCCTACGAGCAGTACTTC.

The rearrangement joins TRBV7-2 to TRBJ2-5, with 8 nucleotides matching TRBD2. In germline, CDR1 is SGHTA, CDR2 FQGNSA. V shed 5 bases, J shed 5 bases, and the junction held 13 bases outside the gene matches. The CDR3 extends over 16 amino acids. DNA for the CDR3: TGTGCCAGCAGCCCCCCCGGGACTAGATCGTTGGAGACCCAGTACTTC. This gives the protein CASSPPGTRSLETQYF.

For the CDR3, the DNA is TGCGCCAGCAGCCAACTGACAGGCTTCTCTGGAAACACCATATATTTT. This gives the protein CASSQLTGFSGNTIYF. The genes are TRBV5-1 and TRBJ1-3; the D gene is possibly TRBD1 (6 bases). In germline, CDR1 is SGHRS, CDR2 YFSETQ. V lost 4 bases to trimming and J lost 0 bases, with 14 bases between them. There are 16 residues in the CDR3.

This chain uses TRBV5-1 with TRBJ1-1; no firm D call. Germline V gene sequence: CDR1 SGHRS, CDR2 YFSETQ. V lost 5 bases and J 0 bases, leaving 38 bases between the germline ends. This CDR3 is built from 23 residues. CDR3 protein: CASRRAREGMGDFAGELNTEAFF. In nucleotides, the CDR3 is TGCGCCAGCAGACGCGCACGGGAAGGGATGGGTGACTTTGCAGGCGAGCTGAACACTGAAGCTTTCTTT. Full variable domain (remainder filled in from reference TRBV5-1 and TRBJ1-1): KAGVTQTPRYLIKTRGQQVTLSCSPISGHRSVSWYQQTPGQGLQFLFEYFSETQRNKGNFPGRFSGRQFSNSRSEMNVSTLELGDSALYLCASRRAREGMGDFAGELNTEAFFGQGTRLTVV.

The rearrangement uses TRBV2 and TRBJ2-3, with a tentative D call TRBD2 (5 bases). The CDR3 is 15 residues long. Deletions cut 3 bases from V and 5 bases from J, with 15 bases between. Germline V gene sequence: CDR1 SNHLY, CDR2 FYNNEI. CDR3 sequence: CASSEGRIEGDTQYF. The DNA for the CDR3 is TGTGCCAGCAGTGAGGGCAGGATTGAGGGAGATACGCAGTATTTT. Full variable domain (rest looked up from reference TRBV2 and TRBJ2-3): EPEVTQTPSHQVTQMGQEVILRCVPISNHLYFYWYRQILGQKVEFLVSFYNNEISEKSEIFDDQFSVERPDGSNFTLKIRSTKLEDSAMYFCASSEGRIEGDTQYFGPGTRLTVL.

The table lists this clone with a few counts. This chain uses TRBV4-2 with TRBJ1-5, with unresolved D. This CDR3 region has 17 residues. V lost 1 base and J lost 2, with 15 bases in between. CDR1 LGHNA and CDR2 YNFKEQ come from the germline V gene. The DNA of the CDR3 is TGTGCCAGCAGCCAAGGAGTAGAGGGAATAGGCAATCAGCCCCAGCATTTT. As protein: CASSQGVEGIGNQPQHF.

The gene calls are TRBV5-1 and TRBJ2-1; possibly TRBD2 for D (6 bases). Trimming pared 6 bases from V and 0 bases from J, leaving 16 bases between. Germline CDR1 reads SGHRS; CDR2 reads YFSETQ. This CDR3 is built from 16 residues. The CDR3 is CASTLAPDGSYNEQFF. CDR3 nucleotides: TGCGCCAGCACTCTAGCGCCAGATGGCTCCTACAATGAGCAGTTCTTC. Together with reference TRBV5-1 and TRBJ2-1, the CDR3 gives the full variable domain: KAGVTQTPRYLIKTRGQQVTLSCSPISGHRSVSWYQQTPGQGLQFLFEYFSETQRNKGNFPGRFSGRQFSNSRSEMNVSTLELGDSALYLCASTLAPDGSYNEQFFGPGTRLTVL.

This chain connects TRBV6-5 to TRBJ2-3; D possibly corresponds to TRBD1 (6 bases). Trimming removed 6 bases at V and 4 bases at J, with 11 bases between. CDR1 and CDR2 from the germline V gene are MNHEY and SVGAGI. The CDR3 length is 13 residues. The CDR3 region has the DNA TGTGCCAGCAGAAAACAGGGAGCAGATACGCAGTATTTT. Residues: CASRKQGADTQYF.

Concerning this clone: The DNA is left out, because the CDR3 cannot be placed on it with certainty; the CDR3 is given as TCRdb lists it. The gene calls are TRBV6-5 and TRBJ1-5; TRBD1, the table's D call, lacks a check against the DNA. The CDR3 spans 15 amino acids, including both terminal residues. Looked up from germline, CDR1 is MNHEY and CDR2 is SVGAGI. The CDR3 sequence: CASSILAGLKQPQHF.

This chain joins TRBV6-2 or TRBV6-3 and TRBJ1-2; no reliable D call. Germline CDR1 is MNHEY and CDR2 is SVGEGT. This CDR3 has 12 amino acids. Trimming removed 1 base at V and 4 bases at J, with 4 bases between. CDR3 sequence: CASSYYGYGYTF. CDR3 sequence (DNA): TGTGCCAGCAGTTACTACGGCTATGGCTACACCTTC.

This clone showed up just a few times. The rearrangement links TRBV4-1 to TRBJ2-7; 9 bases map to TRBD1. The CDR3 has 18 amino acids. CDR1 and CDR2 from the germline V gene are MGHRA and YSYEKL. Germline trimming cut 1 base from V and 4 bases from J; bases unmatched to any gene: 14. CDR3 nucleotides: TGCGCCAGCAGCCAAGTGGACAGGGGAGGAATTAAGGGGTACGAGCAGTACTTC. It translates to CASSQVDRGGIKGYEQYF.